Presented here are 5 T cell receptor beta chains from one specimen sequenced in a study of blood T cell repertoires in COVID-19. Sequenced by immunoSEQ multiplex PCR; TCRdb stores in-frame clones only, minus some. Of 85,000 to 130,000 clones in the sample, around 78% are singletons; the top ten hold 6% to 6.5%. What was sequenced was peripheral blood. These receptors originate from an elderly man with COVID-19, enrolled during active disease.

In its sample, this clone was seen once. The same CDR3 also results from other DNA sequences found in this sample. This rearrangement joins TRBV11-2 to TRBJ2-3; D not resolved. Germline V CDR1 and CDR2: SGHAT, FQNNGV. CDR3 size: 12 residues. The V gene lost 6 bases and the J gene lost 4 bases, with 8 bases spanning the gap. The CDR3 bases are TGTGCCAGCAGTCCTCAGGCAGATACGCAGTATTTT. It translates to CASSPQADTQYF.

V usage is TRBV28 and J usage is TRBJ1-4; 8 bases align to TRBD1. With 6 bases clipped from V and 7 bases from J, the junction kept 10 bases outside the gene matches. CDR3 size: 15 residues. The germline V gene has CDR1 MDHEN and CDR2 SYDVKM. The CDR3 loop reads CASSPPGQELEKLFF. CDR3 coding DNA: TGTGCCAGCAGCCCACCGGGACAGGAACTTGAAAAACTGTTTTTT.

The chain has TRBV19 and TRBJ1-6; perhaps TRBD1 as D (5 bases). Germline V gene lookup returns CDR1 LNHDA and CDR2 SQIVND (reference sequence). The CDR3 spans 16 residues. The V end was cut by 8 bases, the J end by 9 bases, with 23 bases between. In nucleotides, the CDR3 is TGTGCCAGTGGGACCCGGGGGTCGGTTAAGGGTTCACCCCTCCACTTT. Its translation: CASGTRGSVKGSPLHF.

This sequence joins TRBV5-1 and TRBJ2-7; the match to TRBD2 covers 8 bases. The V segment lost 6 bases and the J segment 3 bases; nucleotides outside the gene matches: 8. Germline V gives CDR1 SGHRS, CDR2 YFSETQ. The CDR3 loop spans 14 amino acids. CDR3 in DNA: TGCGCCAGCAACTGGGCGGGGGGCAACTACGAGCAGTACTTC. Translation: CASNWAGGNYEQYF.

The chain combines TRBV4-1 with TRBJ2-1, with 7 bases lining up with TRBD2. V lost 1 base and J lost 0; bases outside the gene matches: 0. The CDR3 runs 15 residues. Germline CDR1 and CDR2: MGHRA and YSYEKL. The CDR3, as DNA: TGCGCCAGCAGCCAAGCTAGCGGCTCCTACAATGAGCAGTTCTTC. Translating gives CASSQASGSYNEQFF.